A selection of T cell receptor beta chains follows, all from one sample in a study of shared clonotypes between healthy human individuals. The protocol was immunoSEQ multiplex PCR, while the TCRdb copy is restricted to in-frame clones and leaves out a portion. The sample includes roughly 400,000 clones, just over 95% of them seen just once. The sequenced sample was memory CD8+ T cells sorted from blood. The receptors were sampled from a man younger than 45 in good health. Each CDR3 is given with its conserved first and last residue. Fields, in order: CDR3 length, D gene, clone size, V gene, J gene, CDR3 protein, CDR3 DNA. D genes are given only for firm matches. The size field is filled for only some rows; it gives once, few, many or a size class.

CDR3 length: 15; D gene: TRBD1; clone size: NA; V gene: TRBV30; J gene: TRBJ2-1; CDR3 protein: CAWSVRDRDSKEQFF; CDR3 DNA: TGTGCCTGGAGTGTAAGGGACAGGGATTCCAAGGAGCAGTTCTTC
CDR3 length: 14; D gene: NA; clone size: NA; V gene: TRBV29-1; J gene: TRBJ1-1; CDR3 protein: CSARVGGANTEAFF; CDR3 DNA: TGCAGCGCCCGGGTCGGGGGCGCGAACACTGAAGCTTTCTTT
CDR3 length: 12; D gene: NA; clone size: NA; V gene: TRBV5-8; J gene: TRBJ2-7; CDR3 protein: CASSSLSYEQYF; CDR3 DNA: TGTGCCAGCAGTTCCCTTTCCTACGAGCAGTACTTC
CDR3 length: 18; D gene: TRBD2; clone size: NA; V gene: TRBV7-9; J gene: TRBJ2-7; CDR3 protein: CASSLRAVILAGLGEQYF; CDR3 DNA: TGTGCCAGCAGCTTAAGGGCAGTTATTCTAGCGGGACTGGGGGAGCAGTACTTC
CDR3 length: 14; D gene: NA; clone size: NA; V gene: TRBV27; J gene: TRBJ1-2; CDR3 protein: CASSPRGSNYGYTF; CDR3 DNA: TGTGCCAGCAGCCCGCGGGGAAGTAACTATGGCTACACCTTC
CDR3 length: 14; D gene: TRBD2; clone size: once; V gene: TRBV5-1; J gene: TRBJ2-7; CDR3 protein: CASSQGLAGHEQYF; CDR3 DNA: TGCGCCAGCAGCCAGGGACTAGCGGGCCACGAGCAGTACTTC
CDR3 length: 13; D gene: NA; clone size: once; V gene: TRBV28; J gene: TRBJ2-1; CDR3 protein: CASSSAAHNEQFF; CDR3 DNA: TGTGCCAGCAGTTCCGCGGCCCACAATGAGCAGTTCTTC
CDR3 length: 15; D gene: TRBD2; clone size: NA; V gene: TRBV11-3; J gene: TRBJ2-7; CDR3 protein: CASSLGAGAYNEQYF; CDR3 DNA: TGTGCCAGCAGCTTGGGAGCGGGAGCTTACAACGAGCAGTACTTC
CDR3 length: 18; D gene: NA; clone size: NA; V gene: TRBV6-1; J gene: TRBJ1-2; CDR3 protein: CASSVRTSGSLPHLGYTF; CDR3 DNA: TGTGCCAGCAGTGTGCGTACGTCGGGGTCGCTTCCCCATCTGGGCTACACCTTC
CDR3 length: 14; D gene: NA; clone size: NA; V gene: TRBV10-2; J gene: TRBJ2-3; CDR3 protein: CASSEPPREDTQYF; CDR3 DNA: TGCGCCAGCAGTGAGCCGCCCCGGGAAGATACGCAGTATTTT
CDR3 length: 15; D gene: TRBD2; clone size: NA; V gene: TRBV30; J gene: TRBJ2-2; CDR3 protein: CAWSPRGRVTGELFF; CDR3 DNA: TGTGCCTGGAGTCCCCGCGGGAGGGTCACCGGGGAGCTGTTTTTT
CDR3 length: 16; D gene: TRBD1; clone size: NA; V gene: TRBV7-9; J gene: TRBJ2-3; CDR3 protein: CASSLGYRGGTDTQYF; CDR3 DNA: TGTGCCAGCAGCTTAGGGTACAGGGGGGGCACAGATACGCAGTATTTT
CDR3 length: 13; D gene: TRBD2; clone size: NA; V gene: TRBV28; J gene: TRBJ2-7; CDR3 protein: CASTDPGLEEQYF; CDR3 DNA: TGTGCCAGCACCGATCCGGGACTAGAAGAGCAGTACTTC
CDR3 length: 14; D gene: TRBD1; clone size: NA; V gene: TRBV19; J gene: TRBJ1-1; CDR3 protein: CASSSRDRDPEAFF; CDR3 DNA: TGTGCCAGTAGTTCCCGGGACAGGGACCCTGAAGCTTTCTTT
CDR3 length: 14; D gene: NA; clone size: NA; V gene: TRBV7-9; J gene: TRBJ1-4; CDR3 protein: CASSLAGGIEKLFF; CDR3 DNA: TGTGCCAGCAGCTTAGCGGGAGGGATCGAAAAACTGTTTTTT
CDR3 length: 15; D gene: TRBD1; clone size: NA; V gene: TRBV6-5; J gene: TRBJ2-7; CDR3 protein: CASSARPGQGNEQYF; CDR3 DNA: TGTGCCAGCAGCGCAAGACCGGGACAGGGGAACGAGCAGTACTTC
CDR3 length: 15; D gene: TRBD1; clone size: NA; V gene: TRBV19; J gene: TRBJ1-1; CDR3 protein: CASSPWDRRNTEAFF; CDR3 DNA: TGTGCCAGTAGTCCATGGGACAGGCGGAACACTGAAGCTTTCTTT
CDR3 length: 15; D gene: NA; clone size: NA; V gene: TRBV11-2; J gene: TRBJ2-3; CDR3 protein: CASSLEWTHTDTQYF; CDR3 DNA: TGTGCCAGCAGCTTAGAATGGACTCACACAGATACGCAGTATTTT
CDR3 length: 14; D gene: TRBD1; clone size: NA; V gene: TRBV5-4; J gene: TRBJ2-7; CDR3 protein: CASSSSDRYYEQYF; CDR3 DNA: TGTGCCAGCAGCTCCTCGGACAGGTACTACGAGCAGTACTTC
CDR3 length: 17; D gene: NA; clone size: NA; V gene: TRBV5-1; J gene: TRBJ2-3; CDR3 protein: CASSLGGGGSHTDTQYF; CDR3 DNA: TGCGCCAGCAGCTTGGGGGGAGGCGGGTCGCACACAGATACGCAGTATTTT
CDR3 length: 16; D gene: TRBD1; clone size: NA; V gene: TRBV5-1; J gene: TRBJ2-2; CDR3 protein: CASSSHGTANTGELFF; CDR3 DNA: TGCGCCAGCAGCTCTCACGGGACAGCGAACACCGGGGAGCTGTTTTTT
CDR3 length: 13; D gene: NA; clone size: NA; V gene: TRBV5-6; J gene: TRBJ2-3; CDR3 protein: CASSFTRTDTQYF; CDR3 DNA: TGTGCCAGCAGCTTCACCCGCACAGATACGCAGTATTTT
CDR3 length: 12; D gene: NA; clone size: NA; V gene: TRBV14; J gene: TRBJ2-1; CDR3 protein: CASSQDHNEQFF; CDR3 DNA: TGTGCCAGCAGCCAAGATCACAATGAGCAGTTCTTC
CDR3 length: 13; D gene: TRBD1; clone size: NA; V gene: TRBV25-1; J gene: TRBJ2-1; CDR3 protein: CASTGTGDNEQFF; CDR3 DNA: TGTGCCAGCACCGGGACAGGGGATAATGAGCAGTTCTTC
CDR3 length: 12; D gene: NA; clone size: NA; V gene: TRBV9; J gene: TRBJ1-4; CDR3 protein: CASSGPAGKLFF; CDR3 DNA: TGTGCCAGCAGCGGACCCGCCGGAAAACTGTTTTTT
CDR3 length: 14; D gene: TRBD2; clone size: NA; V gene: TRBV5-1; J gene: TRBJ2-1; CDR3 protein: CASSLVLAGNEQFF; CDR3 DNA: TGCGCCAGCAGCTTGGTGCTAGCGGGAAACGAGCAGTTCTTC
CDR3 length: 12; D gene: NA; clone size: NA; V gene: TRBV5-6; J gene: TRBJ2-3; CDR3 protein: CASSLGPNTQYF; CDR3 DNA: TGTGCCAGCAGCTTGGGTCCCAATACGCAGTATTTT
CDR3 length: 15; D gene: TRBD1; clone size: NA; V gene: TRBV18; J gene: TRBJ2-7; CDR3 protein: CASSPTGTGSYEQYF; CDR3 DNA: TGTGCCAGCTCACCCACCGGGACAGGTTCCTACGAGCAGTACTTC
CDR3 length: 15; D gene: NA; clone size: NA; V gene: TRBV5-1; J gene: TRBJ2-3; CDR3 protein: CASSPLGGRTDTQYF; CDR3 DNA: TGCGCCAGCAGCCCCCTCGGGGGGCGCACAGATACGCAGTATTTT
CDR3 length: 17; D gene: NA; clone size: NA; V gene: TRBV4-1; J gene: TRBJ2-1; CDR3 protein: CASSQDFYSSLYNEQFF; CDR3 DNA: TGCGCCAGCAGCCAAGATTTCTATAGTTCTCTGTACAATGAGCAGTTCTTC
CDR3 length: 19; D gene: TRBD2; clone size: NA; V gene: TRBV7-9; J gene: TRBJ2-2; CDR3 protein: CASSSFGTSGSSMAGELFF; CDR3 DNA: TGTGCCAGCAGCTCGTTCGGGACTAGCGGGAGTAGTATGGCCGGGGAGCTGTTTTTT
CDR3 length: 16; D gene: NA; clone size: NA; V gene: TRBV11-3; J gene: TRBJ2-2; CDR3 protein: CASSLELGGNTGELFF; CDR3 DNA: TGTGCCAGCAGCCTCGAGTTAGGGGGGAACACCGGGGAGCTGTTTTTT
CDR3 length: 15; D gene: NA; clone size: NA; V gene: TRBV4-1; J gene: TRBJ2-2; CDR3 protein: CASSQEGGRTGELFF; CDR3 DNA: TGCGCCAGCAGCCAAGAAGGGGGGCGGACCGGGGAGCTGTTTTTT
CDR3 length: 13; D gene: NA; clone size: NA; V gene: TRBV7-2; J gene: TRBJ1-2; CDR3 protein: CASSLYRADGYTF; CDR3 DNA: TGTGCCAGCAGCTTATACAGGGCCGATGGCTACACCTTC
CDR3 length: 16; D gene: NA; clone size: few; V gene: TRBV5-4; J gene: TRBJ1-5; CDR3 protein: CASSWGGGQLNQPQHF; CDR3 DNA: TGTGCCAGCAGCTGGGGAGGGGGACAACTCAATCAGCCCCAGCATTTT
CDR3 length: 16; D gene: TRBD2; clone size: NA; V gene: TRBV9; J gene: TRBJ2-7; CDR3 protein: CASSVGSTSGYYEQYF; CDR3 DNA: TGTGCCAGCAGCGTAGGGTCTACTAGCGGATACTACGAGCAGTACTTC
CDR3 length: 11; D gene: NA; clone size: NA; V gene: TRBV6-6; J gene: TRBJ1-5; CDR3 protein: CASSSTQPQHF; CDR3 DNA: TGTGCCAGCAGTTCGACCCAGCCCCAGCATTTT
CDR3 length: 15; D gene: NA; clone size: NA; V gene: TRBV4-2; J gene: TRBJ2-3; CDR3 protein: CASSQGLPPTDTQYF; CDR3 DNA: TGTGCCAGCAGCCAGGGATTACCCCCCACAGATACGCAGTATTTT
CDR3 length: 15; D gene: NA; clone size: NA; V gene: TRBV27; J gene: TRBJ2-3; CDR3 protein: CASSLWSGDTDTQYF; CDR3 DNA: TGTGCCAGCAGTTTATGGTCCGGGGATACAGATACGCAGTATTTT
CDR3 length: 15; D gene: TRBD1; clone size: NA; V gene: TRBV5-1; J gene: TRBJ1-1; CDR3 protein: CASRPLQGLNTEAFF; CDR3 DNA: TGCGCCAGCAGGCCCTTACAGGGGCTGAACACTGAAGCTTTCTTT
CDR3 length: 22; D gene: NA; clone size: NA; V gene: TRBV2; J gene: TRBJ2-3; CDR3 protein: CASSEGSGSRGSRGRRTDTQYF; CDR3 DNA: TGTGCCAGCAGTGAAGGGTCCGGGTCACGGGGTTCCAGGGGGAGGCGCACAGATACGCAGTATTTT
CDR3 length: 16; D gene: TRBD2; clone size: once; V gene: TRBV7-3; J gene: TRBJ2-1; CDR3 protein: CASSLGGRAMLNEQFF; CDR3 DNA: TGTGCCAGCAGCTTGGGCGGGAGGGCCATGTTAAATGAGCAGTTCTTC
CDR3 length: 16; D gene: TRBD2; clone size: NA; V gene: TRBV27; J gene: TRBJ2-3; CDR3 protein: CASSPRLAASTDTQYF; CDR3 DNA: TGTGCCAGCAGTCCTCGACTAGCTGCTAGCACAGATACGCAGTATTTT
CDR3 length: 15; D gene: TRBD1; clone size: NA; V gene: TRBV28; J gene: TRBJ2-7; CDR3 protein: CASSFRDRYSYEQYF; CDR3 DNA: TGTGCCAGCAGTTTCCGGGACAGGTACTCCTACGAGCAGTACTTC
CDR3 length: 13; D gene: NA; clone size: NA; V gene: TRBV19; J gene: TRBJ1-5; CDR3 protein: CASRVAGGKPQHF; CDR3 DNA: TGTGCCAGTCGGGTCGCGGGGGGTAAGCCCCAGCATTTT
CDR3 length: 14; D gene: NA; clone size: NA; V gene: TRBV5-1; J gene: TRBJ1-1; CDR3 protein: CASSPTGRNTEAFF; CDR3 DNA: TGCGCCAGCAGCCCGACGGGACGGAACACTGAAGCTTTCTTT
CDR3 length: 14; D gene: TRBD1; clone size: NA; V gene: TRBV7-8; J gene: TRBJ2-7; CDR3 protein: CASQPGTGGYEQYF; CDR3 DNA: TGTGCCAGCCAACCCGGGACAGGGGGCTACGAGCAGTACTTC
CDR3 length: 13; D gene: NA; clone size: NA; V gene: TRBV5-1; J gene: TRBJ1-4; CDR3 protein: CASTEDNNEKLFF; CDR3 DNA: TGCGCCAGCACCGAGGACAATAATGAAAAACTGTTTTTT
CDR3 length: 11; D gene: NA; clone size: NA; V gene: TRBV6-1; J gene: TRBJ2-4; CDR3 protein: CASSEGRLQYF; CDR3 DNA: TGTGCCAGCAGTGAAGGACGGCTTCAGTACTTC
CDR3 length: 12; D gene: NA; clone size: NA; V gene: TRBV11-1; J gene: TRBJ1-5; CDR3 protein: CASSNQQGPQHF; CDR3 DNA: TGTGCCAGCAGCAATCAACAGGGGCCCCAGCATTTT
CDR3 length: 18; D gene: TRBD2; clone size: NA; V gene: TRBV27; J gene: TRBJ2-7; CDR3 protein: CASSFRSFQREVPGEQYF; CDR3 DNA: TGTGCCAGCAGTTTCCGATCTTTTCAGCGGGAGGTTCCGGGAGAGCAGTACTTC
CDR3 length: 16; D gene: TRBD2; clone size: NA; V gene: TRBV27; J gene: TRBJ2-3; CDR3 protein: CASSIKRLARTDTQYF; CDR3 DNA: TGTGCCAGCAGTATAAAAAGACTAGCGCGCACAGATACGCAGTATTTT
CDR3 length: 16; D gene: NA; clone size: NA; V gene: TRBV7-2; J gene: TRBJ2-6; CDR3 protein: CASSLGGSSGANVLTF; CDR3 DNA: TGTGCCAGCAGCTTAGGGGGCAGCTCTGGGGCCAACGTCCTGACTTTC